This entry lists 15 T cell receptor beta chains sequenced from one sample in a study of T cell responses to AZD1222 COVID-19 vaccine. Profiling relied on immunoSEQ multiplex PCR, and the TCRdb table lists in-frame clones only, not all of them. The sample shows about 97,000 clones, about 87% of them seen only once. Sequencing used peripheral blood, obtained 28 days after the second AZD1222 dose. Receptors originate from an adult who received the AZD1222 COVID-19 vaccine.

This chain connects TRBV20-1 to TRBJ1-2; D unclear. The germline gives CDR1 DFQATT, CDR2 SNEGSKA (reference sequence). V was trimmed by 3 bases and J by 4 bases, leaving 12 bases between them. The CDR3 contains 13 residues. The DNA of the CDR3 is TGCAGTGCTAGTCGAGGGTGGGGCTATGGCTACACCTTC. Protein product: CSASRGWGYGYTF.

The V and J genes are TRBV7-9 and TRBJ1-4, with D possibly TRBD1 on 6 matching bases. CDR3 size: 16 residues. V gave up 4 bases and J gave up 0 bases, with 12 bases separating them. Germline V gene lookup returns CDR1 SEHNR and CDR2 FQNEAQ (reference sequence). The CDR3 sequence is CASSSTGPATNEKLFF. The CDR3 DNA follows: TGTGCCAGCAGCTCAACAGGGCCCGCAACTAATGAAAAACTGTTTTTT.

The chain uses TRBV11-2 and TRBJ2-2; D not certain. Trimming shortened V by 1 base and J by 7 bases, and 10 bases separated the two germline ends. Germline V gene lookup returns CDR1 SGHAT and CDR2 FQNNGV. CDR3 length: 14 amino acids. The CDR3 sequence: CASSLVGGSGELFF. The CDR3 coding sequence is TGTGCCAGCAGCTTAGTGGGCGGCAGCGGGGAGCTGTTTTTT.

The sample holds a few counts of this clone. V gene TRBV30 combines with J gene TRBJ2-7; 7 bases line up with TRBD2. The germline V gene has CDR1 GTSNPN and CDR2 SVGIG (reference sequence). The CDR3 is 15 amino acids. V dropped 4 bases and J dropped 6; count of bases not matched to a gene: 15. CDR3 protein: CAWTIAGPGDSEQYF. As DNA, the CDR3 is TGTGCCTGGACAATAGCGGGCCCCGGAGATAGCGAGCAGTACTTC.

This chain uses TRBV7-8 with TRBJ2-1, with 13 bases aligning to TRBD2. Trimming took 3 bases from V and 10 from J; bases not matched to a gene: 6. In germline, CDR1 is SGHVS, CDR2 FQNEAQ. The CDR3 spans 15 residues. The CDR3 loop reads CASSLGTSGAQEQFF. Written as DNA, the CDR3 is TGTGCCAGCAGCTTGGGGACTAGCGGGGCCCAGGAGCAGTTCTTC.

The J gene is TRBJ2-1, the V gene TRBV7-2; weak D call: TRBD2 (6 bases). CDR1 and CDR2 from the germline V gene are SGHTA and FQGNSA. The CDR3 is made up of 15 amino acids. V gave up 1 base and J gave up 7 bases, with 14 bases separating them. The CDR3 coding sequence is TGTGCCAGCAGCTTAGGGGTTCATCGGGGGAATGAGCAGTTCTTC. It translates to CASSLGVHRGNEQFF. Complete variable domain (other parts from reference TRBV7-2 and TRBJ2-1): GAGVSQSPSNKVTEKGKDVELRCDPISGHTALYWYRQSLGQGLEFLIYFQGNSAPDKSGLPSDRFSAERTGGSVSTLTIQRTQQEDSAVYLCASSLGVHRGNEQFFGPGTRLTVL.

This rearrangement joins TRBV11-2 to TRBJ2-2, with TRBD1 matching over 7 bases. J gave up 6 bases and V 5 bases, and 15 bases lay outside the gene matches. This CDR3 has 17 residues. The V gene's germline CDR1 is SGHAT and CDR2 FQNNGV. DNA for the CDR3: TGTGCCAGCAGCCCGTATACAGGGGCGATAGACGCCGGGGAGCTGTTTTTT. The encoded protein is CASSPYTGAIDAGELFF.

The chain has TRBV7-6 and TRBJ1-6, with 8 bases matching TRBD1. CDR3 length: 16 residues. The germline V gene has CDR1 SGHVS and CDR2 FNYEAQ. V trimming: 1 base; J trimming: 10 bases; junction bases outside the gene matches: 9. The CDR3 region is CASSLETGGRESPLHF. The CDR3 DNA sequence: TGTGCCAGCAGCTTAGAAACAGGGGGACGCGAATCACCCCTCCACTTT.

This chain joins TRBV29-1 and TRBJ1-6; TRBD1 matches 12 bases. After removal of 6 bases from V and 8 bases from J, the junction contained 5 bases not matched to a gene. This CDR3 spans 14 amino acids. From germline, CDR1 is SQVTM and CDR2 ANQGSEA. CDR3 in DNA: TGCAGCGTCCGGGACAGGGGGCGCGATTCACCCCTCCACTTT. This gives the protein CSVRDRGRDSPLHF.

The CDR3 here is CASSQAGGGSYEQYF. Here the CDR3 DNA reads TGTGCCAGCAGCCAGGCCGGGGGCGGCTCCTACGAGCAGTACTTC. The chain has TRBV7-8 and TRBJ2-7; D is tentatively TRBD1 or TRBD2 (6 bases each). Per germline, CDR1 SGHVS and CDR2 FQNEAQ. The CDR3 consists of 15 residues. V dropped 5 bases and J dropped 0 bases, with 14 bases sitting between them.

V gene TRBV3-1 (or the pseudogene TRBV3-2) combines with J gene TRBJ2-7; 15 nucleotides align to TRBD2. V trimming: 0 bases; J trimming: 0 bases; junction bases outside the gene matches: 6. This CDR3 has 19 amino acids. Germline V CDR1 and CDR2: LGHDT, YNNKEL (reference sequence). The CDR3 DNA reads TGTGCCAGCAGCCAAGATCTTGGACTAGCGGGGGGGAACTCCTACGAGCAGTACTTC. Its protein is CASSQDLGLAGGNSYEQYF.

V usage is TRBV4-3 and J usage is TRBJ2-3; 9 nucleotides line up with TRBD1. The CDR3 length is 18 residues. Unmatched junction bases numbered 12, after V lost 4 bases and J lost 1 base. Germline V gene lookup returns CDR1 LGHNA and CDR2 YSLEER. The DNA for the CDR3 is TGCGCCAGCAGCCCTTCGACAGGGGGTTTCATCGGCACAGATACGCAGTATTTT. The encoded protein is CASSPSTGGFIGTDTQYF.

This clone was recorded once. The chain links TRBV5-1 to TRBJ2-5; 10 bases align to TRBD1. V lost 5 bases to trimming and J lost 4 bases; unmatched junction nucleotides: 11. The CDR3 has 16 amino acids. Germline V gives CDR1 SGHRS, CDR2 YFSETQ. CDR3 bases: TGCGCCAGCAGTAGATCGACAGGGGGCGGAAGAGAGACCCAGTACTTC. Translating it yields CASSRSTGGGRETQYF.

This chain uses TRBV10-1 with TRBJ2-2; 7 bases map to TRBD2. V was clipped by 5 bases and J by 4 bases; unmatched bases: 1. Germline loops: CDR1 WNHNN, CDR2 SYGVQD (reference sequence). The CDR3 sequence is 13 residues long. The CDR3 DNA is TGCGCCAGCAGTCCTAGCGGCACCGGGGAGCTGTTTTTT. Protein: CASSPSGTGELFF.

The V gene is TRBV3-1 (or the pseudogene TRBV3-2), the J gene TRBJ1-4; no clear D. This CDR3 contains 17 residues. V lost 1 base and J lost 2, with 14 bases in between. Looked up from germline, CDR1 is LGHDT and CDR2 is YNNKEL (reference sequence). In DNA, the CDR3 is TGTGCCAGCAGCCAAGTGAATCCTCTTTCCACTAATGAAAAACTGTTTTTT. This sequence encodes CASSQVNPLSTNEKLFF.